Described below is a single T cell receptor (beta chain) sequence and its context. Its cognate antigen is unknown. As it was prepared, the TCRbeta library received unique molecular identifiers. TCRdb analysed the PCR reads with MiXCR anew, one entry per CDR3 protein. The sample shows approximately 500,000 distinct CDR3 sequences, over 9.5% of them seen only once. The germline V gene has CDR1 SNHLY and CDR2 FYNNEI. The CDR3 is made up of 17 amino acids. V shed 3 bases and J 4 bases; nucleotides not matched to a gene: 11. The data stem from a study of T-cell reconstitution after alpha-beta-depleted transplantation in children. Study-wide results and caveats: The study reportedly traced alpha-beta T cells about two months after transplant to several hundred expanded graft clones. After one year, T-cell counts and TCRbeta diversity mostly came from new T cells.

The chain uses TRBV2 and TRBJ2-2; 7 bases align to TRBD1. The receptor was derived from a child between 2 and 9 years old with inherited bone marrow failure, due to receive a stem cell transplant. The source was PBMCs, collected before TCRalphabeta/CD19-depleted stem cell transplant. The DNA for the CDR3 is TGTGCCAGCAGTGATACCTCAGGGGGTATCAGCACCGGGGAGCTGTTTTTT. It yields the protein CASSDTSGGISTGELFF.